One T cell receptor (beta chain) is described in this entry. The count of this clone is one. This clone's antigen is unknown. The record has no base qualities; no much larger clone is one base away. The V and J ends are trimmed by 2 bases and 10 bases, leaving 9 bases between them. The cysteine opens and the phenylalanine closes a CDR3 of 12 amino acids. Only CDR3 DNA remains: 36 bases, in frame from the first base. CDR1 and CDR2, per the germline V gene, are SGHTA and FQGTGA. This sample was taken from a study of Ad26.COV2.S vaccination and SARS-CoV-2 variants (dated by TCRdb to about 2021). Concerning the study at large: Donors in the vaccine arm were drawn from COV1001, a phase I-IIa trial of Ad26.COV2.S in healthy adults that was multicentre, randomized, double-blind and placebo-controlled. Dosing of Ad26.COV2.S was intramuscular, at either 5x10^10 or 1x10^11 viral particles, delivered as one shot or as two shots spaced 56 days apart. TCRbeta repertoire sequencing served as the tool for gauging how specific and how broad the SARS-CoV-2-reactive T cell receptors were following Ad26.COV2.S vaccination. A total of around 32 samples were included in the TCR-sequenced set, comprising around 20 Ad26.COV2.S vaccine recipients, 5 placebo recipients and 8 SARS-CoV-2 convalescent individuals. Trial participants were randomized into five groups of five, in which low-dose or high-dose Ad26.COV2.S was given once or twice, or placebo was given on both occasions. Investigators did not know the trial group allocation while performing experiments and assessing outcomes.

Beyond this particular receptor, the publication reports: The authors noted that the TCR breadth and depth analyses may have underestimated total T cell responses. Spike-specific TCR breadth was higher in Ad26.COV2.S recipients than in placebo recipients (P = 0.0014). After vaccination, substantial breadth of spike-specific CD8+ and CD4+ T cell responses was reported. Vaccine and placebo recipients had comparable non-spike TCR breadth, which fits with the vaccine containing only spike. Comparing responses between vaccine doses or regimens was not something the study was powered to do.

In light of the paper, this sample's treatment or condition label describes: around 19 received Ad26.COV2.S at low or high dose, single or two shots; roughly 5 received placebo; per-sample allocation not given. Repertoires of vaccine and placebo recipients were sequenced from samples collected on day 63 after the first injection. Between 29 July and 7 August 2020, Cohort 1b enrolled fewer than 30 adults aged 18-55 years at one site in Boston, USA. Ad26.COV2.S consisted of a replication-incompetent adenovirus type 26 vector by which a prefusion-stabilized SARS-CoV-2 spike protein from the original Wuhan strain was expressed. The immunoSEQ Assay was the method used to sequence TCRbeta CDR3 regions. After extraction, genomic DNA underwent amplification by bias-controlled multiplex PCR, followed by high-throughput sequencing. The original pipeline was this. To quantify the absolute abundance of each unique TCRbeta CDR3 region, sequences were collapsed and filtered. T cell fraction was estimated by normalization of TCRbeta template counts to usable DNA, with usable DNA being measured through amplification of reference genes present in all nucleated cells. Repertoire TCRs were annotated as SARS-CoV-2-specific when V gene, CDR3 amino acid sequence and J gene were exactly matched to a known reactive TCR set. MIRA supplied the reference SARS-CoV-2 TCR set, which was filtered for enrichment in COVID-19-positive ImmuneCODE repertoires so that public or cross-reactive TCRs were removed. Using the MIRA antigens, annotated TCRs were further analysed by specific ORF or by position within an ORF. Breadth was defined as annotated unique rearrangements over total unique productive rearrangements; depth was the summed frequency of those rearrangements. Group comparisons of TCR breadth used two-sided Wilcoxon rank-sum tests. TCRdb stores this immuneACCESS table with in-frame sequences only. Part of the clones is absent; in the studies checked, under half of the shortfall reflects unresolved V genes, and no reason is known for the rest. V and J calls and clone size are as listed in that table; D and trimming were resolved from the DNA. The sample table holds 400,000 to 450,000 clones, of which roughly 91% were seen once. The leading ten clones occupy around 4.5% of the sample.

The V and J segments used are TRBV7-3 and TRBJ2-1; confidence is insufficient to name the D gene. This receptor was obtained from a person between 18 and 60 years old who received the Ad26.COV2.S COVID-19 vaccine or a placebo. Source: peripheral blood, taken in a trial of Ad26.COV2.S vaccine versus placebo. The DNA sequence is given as TGTGCCAGCAGCTTAGAGTCCGGGGAGCAGTTCTTC. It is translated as CASSLESGEQFF.